This TCR beta chain was found in a study of T-cell reconstitution after alpha-beta-depleted transplantation in children. This clonotype occurred a few times. Its specificity is unknown. The TCRbeta library incorporated unique molecular identifiers. One entry per CDR3 protein results from TCRdb running MiXCR on the PCR reads. The data contain almost 250,000 distinct CDR3 sequences, 25% of them singletons. V was cut by 3 bases and J by 9 bases, with 11 bases left in between. The CDR3 is made up of 13 amino acids. The V gene's germline CDR1 is PRHDT and CDR2 FYEKMQ (reference sequence). Study-wide findings and caveats: The study reportedly traced alpha-beta T cells about two months after transplant to several hundred expanded graft clones. Among T cells one year after transplant, newly produced cells accounted for most counts and diversity. Some patients' high day-60 TCRbeta diversity was attributed to recipient cells surviving conditioning.

This chain connects TRBV13 to TRBJ2-2; D assignment may be TRBD1 or TRBD2 (5 bases each). Material: PBMCs, obtained before TCRalphabeta/CD19-depleted stem cell transplant. The receptor was isolated from a girl aged 2 to 10 with Fanconi anemia, due to receive a stem cell transplant. The CDR3 DNA reads TGTGCCAGCAGCTTTAGAGGGACCCGGGAGCTGTTTTTT. Translating gives CASSFRGTRELFF.